Sequencing of this T cell receptor (beta chain) was carried out in a study of blood T cell repertoires in COVID-19. Germline loops: CDR1 KGHSH, CDR2 LQKENI. The CDR3 covers 16 residues. The ends lost 6 bases at V and 3 bases at J; junction bases unmatched: 9. The method was immunoSEQ multiplex PCR; TCRdb's version includes in-frame clones alone and lacks a portion of them. The sample gives more than 400,000 clones, less than 95% of which show up once; 0.6% is in the top ten. The TCR comes from a young man who had recovered from COVID-19. Source material: PBMCs or T cells enriched from blood (not recorded which). V gene TRBV18 combines with J gene TRBJ2-3; TRBD2 aligns across 10 bases. CDR3 coding DNA: TGTGCCAGCTCCGGGCTGTCTAGCGGGAGTACAGATACGCAGTATTTT. As protein: CASSGLSSGSTDTQYF.